This entry lists 32 T cell receptor beta chains sequenced from one sample in a study of T cells after yellow fever vaccination. MiXCR, run by TCRdb on the 5' RACE reads, gives a single entry per CDR3 protein. The sample lists fewer than 85,000 distinct CDR3 sequences, just under 8% occurring once. The source was CD8+ T cells sorted from PBMCs, collected on the day of the yellow fever booster vaccination. Receptor source: a man aged 25 to 40 who received the YFV17D yellow fever vaccine.

This clonotype was observed a handful of times. The rearrangement uses TRBV28 and TRBJ2-3; unclear D gene. The V gene's germline CDR1 is MDHEN and CDR2 SYDVKM. This CDR3 region has 16 residues. Trimming cost V 8 bases and J 0 bases, with 18 bases left between them. The CDR3 is CASSPAWMGSTDTQYF. The CDR3 DNA reads TGTGCCAGCTCCCCCGCCTGGATGGGTAGCACAGATACGCAGTATTTT.

The chain uses TRBV20-1 and TRBJ2-7; 7 bases are a match to TRBD2. The CDR3 covers 13 residues. Trimming removed 3 bases from V and 2 bases from J; junction bases left unmatched: 4. CDR1 and CDR2 (germline): DFQATT, SNEGSKA (reference sequence). The CDR3 loop reads CSARLAVAYEQYF. CDR3 DNA sequence: TGCAGTGCTAGGCTAGCGGTTGCCTACGAGCAGTACTTC.

This clonotype was recorded at least ten times. CDR3 coding DNA: TGTGCCAGCAGTTGGGGGGTAAGAGTCTCCTTCACAGATACGCAGTATTTT. As protein: CASSWGVRVSFTDTQYF. The chain recombines TRBV12-3 or TRBV12-4 with TRBJ2-3; tentatively, D is TRBD2 (6 bases). V was shortened by 4 bases and J by 2 bases, with 19 bases between the two germline ends. This CDR3 is 17 amino acids long.

This clonotype has more than one count but fewer than ten. The chain has TRBV24-1 and TRBJ2-1, with 9 bases identical to TRBD1. The V gene end was trimmed by 2 bases and the J gene end by 8 bases; junction bases not matched to a gene: 21. The CDR3 contains 20 residues. Germline assignment: CDR1 KGHDR and CDR2 SFDVKD. The CDR3: CATSDSRMYPGQGRRDEQFF. CDR3 nucleotide sequence: TGTGCCACCAGTGATTCCCGCATGTATCCGGGACAGGGTAGACGGGATGAGCAGTTCTTC.

The rearrangement links TRBV29-1 to TRBJ2-5; tentatively, D is TRBD2 (6 bases). The V gene's germline CDR1 is SQVTM and CDR2 ANQGSEA. V gave up 6 bases and J gave up 9 bases, with 20 bases separating them. The length of the CDR3 is 13 residues. CDR3 loop: CSVDYGTGEPQYF. In DNA, the CDR3 is TGCAGCGTGGACTATGGGACGGGGGAGCCCCAGTACTTC.

This clonotype was seen repeatedly, ten times or more. The J gene is TRBJ2-7, the V gene TRBV6-2 or TRBV6-3, with D perhaps TRBD1 or TRBD2 (5 bases each). This CDR3 contains 14 residues. Deletions cut 8 bases from V and 5 bases from J, with 19 bases between. Germline-derived CDR1 and CDR2 are MNHEY and SVGEGT. As DNA, the CDR3 is TGTGCCAGCTCCTGGGACCAAGCGATCCACGAGCAGTACTTC. Translating gives CASSWDQAIHEQYF.

This clonotype occurred a few times. The V gene is TRBV7-8, the J gene TRBJ2-3; unclear D gene. V lost 4 bases to trimming and J lost 5 bases, with 13 bases between them. Germline loops: CDR1 SGHVS, CDR2 FQNEAQ. The CDR3 runs 14 residues. CDR3: CASSSDGPLDTQYF. The CDR3 region has the DNA TGTGCCAGCAGCTCCGATGGACCCCTAGATACGCAGTATTTT.

A note on this clonotype: A read error may be the cause here, since a much bigger clone is one base away. Given the absence of the conserved phenylalanine or tryptophan at the CDR3 end, a read error is likely. CDR3 nucleotide sequence: TGTGCCAGCAGTTTACCAGGGTCGGGGGAGACCCAGTACTCC. Encoded protein: CASSLPGSGETQYS. The rearrangement joins TRBV28 to TRBJ2-5, with D perhaps matching TRBD1 or TRBD2 (5 bases each). V was clipped by 2 bases and J by 5 bases, with 12 bases between them. CDR1 is MDHEN and CDR2 is SYDVKM in the germline V gene. CDR3 length: 14 residues.

This clonotype was detected ten times or more. The junction shows a germline mismatch at one end, possibly a read error. The V and J genes are TRBV9 and TRBJ2-1; possible D gene TRBD1, 6 bases. CDR1 SGDLS and CDR2 YYNGEE come from the germline V gene. The CDR3 contains 9 residues. The CDR3 bases are TGTGCCAGCAGCGGGGGGCGGCTGTTC. It specifies CASSGGRLF.

This clonotype came up a few times. The chain combines TRBV6-2 or TRBV6-3 with TRBJ2-5; D is possibly TRBD1 (5 bases). The CDR3 covers 15 residues. The V gene lost 4 bases and the J gene lost 1 base, with 13 bases spanning the gap. From germline, CDR1 is MNHEY and CDR2 SVGEGT. The CDR3 DNA sequence: TGTGCCAGCAGTTCCTTACCAGACAGCCAAGAGACCCAGTACTTC. Its translation: CASSSLPDSQETQYF.

The gene calls are TRBV9 and TRBJ2-5, with TRBD2 as a possible D gene (6 bases). The length of the CDR3 is 16 residues. Per the germline V gene, CDR1 is SGDLS and CDR2 is YYNGEE. Between the trimmed V and J ends, which lost 0 bases and 2 bases, there was a span of 14 bases. The CDR3 coding sequence is TGTGCCAGCAGCGTAGGCGTGGGAGGCCGGCAAGAGACCCAGTACTTC. This codes for CASSVGVGGRQETQYF.

This chain joins TRBV7-9 and TRBJ2-5; D gene uncertain. The germline V gene encodes CDR1 SEHNR and CDR2 FQNEAQ (reference sequence). The germline V and J ends were trimmed by 6 bases and 4 bases, with 15 bases remaining between them. The CDR3 spans 14 residues. The CDR3 loop reads CASRKWLDGETQYF. The CDR3 bases are TGTGCCAGCAGAAAATGGTTGGATGGAGAGACCCAGTACTTC.

The chain recombines TRBV10-3 with TRBJ2-6; D gene uncertain. Germline assignment: CDR1 ENHRY and CDR2 SYGVKD. This CDR3 comprises 15 residues. Trimming left V 3 bases short and J 0 bases short, with 6 bases between. The CDR3 region is CAISDEISGANVLTF. Here the CDR3 DNA reads TGTGCCATCAGTGATGAAATCTCTGGGGCCAACGTCCTGACTTTC.

This clonotype was recorded a few times. The rearrangement uses TRBV3-1 and TRBJ2-4, with 15 bases fitting TRBD2. The germline CDR1 and CDR2 sequences are LGHDT and YNNKEL (reference sequence). The CDR3 is 20 amino acids. V was clipped by 4 bases and J by 0 bases; unmatched bases: 10. CDR3 in DNA: TGTGCCAGCAGCCCCGGACTAGCGGGAGGGCCCCGGATAGCCAAAAACATTCAGTACTTC. It yields the protein CASSPGLAGGPRIAKNIQYF.

This clonotype was observed at least ten times. The chain carries TRBV29-1 and TRBJ2-5; 8 bases match TRBD1. The germline V gene encodes CDR1 SQVTM and CDR2 ANQGSEA. The CDR3 is made up of 15 amino acids. J lost 1 base, V lost 5 bases, and 9 bases had no gene match. This CDR3 reads CSVMSTGGSQETQYF. CDR3 nucleotides: TGCAGCGTTATGTCAACAGGGGGATCCCAAGAGACCCAGTACTTC.

This clonotype was observed a few times. The chain links TRBV5-5 to TRBJ1-5; D gene unclear. The V gene's germline CDR1 is SGHKS and CDR2 YYEKEE (reference sequence). The CDR3 is 15 amino acids. V lost 2 bases and J 0 bases, leaving 9 bases between the germline ends. The CDR3 bases are TGTGCCAGCAGCTTCACCGGGTATAGCAATCAGCCCCAGCATTTT. This codes for CASSFTGYSNQPQHF.

J is TRBJ2-1 and V is TRBV12-5, with D possibly being TRBD1 (5 bases). V was shortened by 2 bases and J by 13 bases, with 15 bases between the two germline ends. The CDR3 length is 13 residues. Per the germline V gene, CDR1 is LGHNT and CDR2 is FRNRAP. CDR3 in amino acids: CASGLPGPVAQFF. CDR3 in DNA: TGTGCTAGTGGTTTGCCAGGGCCAGTCGCTCAGTTCTTC.

This clonotype was seen a handful of times. The rearrangement joins TRBV5-1 to TRBJ1-2, with D possibly being TRBD1 (5 bases). The CDR3 sequence is 14 residues long. Trimming left V 2 bases short and J 1 base short, with 9 bases between. CDR1 and CDR2 (germline): SGHRS, YFSETQ. The CDR3 nucleotides are TGCGCCAGCAGCTTTGGTGACAGTAACTATGGCTACACCTTC. This sequence encodes CASSFGDSNYGYTF.

V usage is TRBV7-3 and J usage is TRBJ2-1; TRBD1 agrees at 7 bases. The CDR3 runs to 16 residues. V was clipped by 2 bases and J by 2 bases; unmatched bases: 6. From germline, CDR1 is SGHTA and CDR2 FQGTGA. CDR3 region: CASSLGAGGAYNEQFF. Here the CDR3 DNA reads TGTGCCAGCAGCTTAGGTGCAGGGGGTGCCTACAATGAGCAGTTCTTC.

Many counts were recorded for this clonotype. In DNA, the CDR3 is TGTGCCAGCAGCCCCCCGCGCGGACTTCTAGCGGGAGTAGGTGAGCAGTACTTC. Translation gives CASSPPRGLLAGVGEQYF. This chain joins TRBV4-2 and TRBJ2-7; 10 nucleotides agree with TRBD2. V shed 4 bases and J 7 bases; nucleotides not matched to a gene: 19. The CDR3 spans 18 residues. Per the germline V gene, CDR1 is LGHNA and CDR2 is YNFKEQ.

This clonotype was counted between two and nine times. The gene calls are TRBV20-1 and TRBJ2-7; 7 positions match TRBD2. This CDR3 region has 17 residues. CDR1 and CDR2 from the germline V gene are DFQATT and SNEGSKA (reference sequence). The ends lost 0 bases at V and 3 bases at J; junction bases unmatched: 14. CDR3 sequence (DNA): TGCAGTGCTAGAGATCAAAGAGGTGGTGGACTAGTCTACGAGCAGTACTTC. This sequence encodes CSARDQRGGGLVYEQYF.

This clonotype came up a few times. The chain has TRBV5-1 and TRBJ2-7, with D possibly matching TRBD2 (5 bases). CDR1 is SGHRS, CDR2 YFSETQ, per germline. V was trimmed by 7 bases and J by 3 bases, leaving 17 bases between them. The CDR3 consists of 14 residues. CDR3 region: CASGGGQEFYEQYF. The CDR3 DNA reads as TGCGCCAGCGGCGGCGGGCAGGAGTTCTACGAGCAGTACTTC.

The chain carries TRBV20-1 and TRBJ2-3; D is possibly TRBD2 (6 bases). This CDR3 has 16 residues. The V gene lost 2 bases and the J gene lost 2 bases, with 17 bases spanning the gap. Germline V gene sequence: CDR1 DFQATT, CDR2 SNEGSKA (reference sequence). CDR3 nucleotides: TGCAGTGCTAGACAGGACGGGACTCCCGACACAGATACGCAGTATTTT. This sequence encodes CSARQDGTPDTDTQYF.

The chain has TRBV24-1 and TRBJ2-1, with 9 positions matching TRBD2. Unmatched junction bases numbered 12, after V lost 1 base and J lost 0 bases. CDR1 is KGHDR, CDR2 SFDVKD, per germline. The CDR3 covers 20 residues. CDR3 in DNA: TGTGCCACCAGTGATTTTGTCCCCCAGACTAGCGGATACTCCTACAATGAGCAGTTCTTC. Amino acids: CATSDFVPQTSGYSYNEQFF.

This clonotype appeared many times. The chain combines TRBV7-3 with TRBJ2-3; perhaps TRBD1 as D (5 bases). V lost 10 bases and J lost 2, with 16 bases in between. This CDR3 has 14 residues. Germline V lookup: CDR1 SGHTA, CDR2 FQGTGA. CDR3 in amino acids: CAITRLGATDTQYF. CDR3 DNA: TGTGCCATAACGAGATTAGGGGCCACAGATACGCAGTATTTT.

The gene calls are TRBV5-6 and TRBJ2-7; D is unresolved. Germline V CDR1 and CDR2: SGHDT, YYEEEE. Trimming took off 0 bases at V and 5 bases at J, with 6 bases between the two ends. The CDR3 is 12 amino acids. CDR3 protein: CASSLVVHEQYF. The CDR3 DNA reads as TGTGCCAGCAGCTTGGTGGTCCACGAGCAGTACTTC.

This clonotype was observed at least ten times. The chain carries TRBV25-1 and TRBJ2-7; 7 positions agree with TRBD1. J lost 6 bases, V lost 2 bases, and 10 bases had no gene match. The CDR3 has 15 residues. Germline values: CDR1 MGHDK, CDR2 SYGVNS. CDR3 residues: CASSERPTGAIEQYF. DNA for the CDR3: TGTGCCAGCAGTGAACGGCCAACAGGGGCGATCGAGCAGTACTTC.

There are many counts of this clonotype. The genes are TRBV15 and TRBJ1-4; no firm D call. The CDR3 totals 17 residues. V shed 0 bases and J shed 0 bases, with 11 bases lying between them. Germline V gives CDR1 LNHNV, CDR2 YYDKDF (reference sequence). This CDR3 is CATSRELHRATNEKLFF. DNA for the CDR3: TGTGCCACCAGCAGAGAACTGCACCGTGCAACTAATGAAAAACTGTTTTTT. The whole variable domain, filled in from reference TRBV15 and TRBJ1-4, reads DAMVIQNPRYQVTQFGKPVTLSCSQTLNHNVMYWYQQKSSQAPKLLFHYYDKDFNNEADTPDNFQSRRPNTSFCFLDIRSPGLGDTAMYLCATSRELHRATNEKLFFGSGTQLSVL.

Ten or more counts support this clonotype. The chain employs TRBV29-1 and TRBJ2-1, with D uncertain. From germline, CDR1 is SQVTM and CDR2 ANQGSEA. The CDR3 runs to 11 residues. With 7 bases removed from V and 0 bases from J, the gap between germline ends came to 4 bases. In DNA, the CDR3 is TGCAGCGGGTTCTCCTACAATGAGCAGTTCTTC. This translates into CSGFSYNEQFF.

This chain joins TRBV5-1 and TRBJ2-3; D might be TRBD2 (5 bases). The germline CDR1 and CDR2 sequences are SGHRS and YFSETQ. V was cut by 4 bases and J by 2 bases, with 17 bases left in between. The CDR3 runs 16 residues. The CDR3 DNA follows: TGCGCCAGCAGCCTAGCTTTGAGCGCAACCACAGATACGCAGTATTTT. Translated: CASSLALSATTDTQYF.

V is TRBV28 and J is TRBJ2-7; D call uncertain. V lost 1 base to trimming and J lost 2 bases, with 9 bases between them. Germline V gene data show CDR1 as MDHEN and CDR2 as SYDVKM. The CDR3 has 14 residues. CDR3 nucleotides: TGTGCCAGCAGTTTATCGACCCTGACCTACGAGCAGTACTTC. Its translation: CASSLSTLTYEQYF. The whole variable domain, remainder taken from reference TRBV28 and TRBJ2-7, is DVKVTQSSRYLVKRTGEKVFLECVQDMDHENMFWYRQDPGLGLRLIYFSYDVKMKEKGDIPEGYSVSREKKERFSLILESASTNQTSMYLCASSLSTLTYEQYFGPGTRLTVT.

This clonotype showed up many times. This chain uses TRBV5-1 with TRBJ2-7; either TRBD1 or TRBD2 may fit D (5 bases each). The V and J ends lost 1 base and 2 bases respectively, with 13 bases between them. Germline CDR1 and CDR2: SGHRS and YFSETQ. The CDR3 has 15 residues. The CDR3 DNA reads as TGCGCCAGCAGCTTGAGCGGCAGGGTAACCTACGAGCAGTACTTC. This translates into CASSLSGRVTYEQYF.